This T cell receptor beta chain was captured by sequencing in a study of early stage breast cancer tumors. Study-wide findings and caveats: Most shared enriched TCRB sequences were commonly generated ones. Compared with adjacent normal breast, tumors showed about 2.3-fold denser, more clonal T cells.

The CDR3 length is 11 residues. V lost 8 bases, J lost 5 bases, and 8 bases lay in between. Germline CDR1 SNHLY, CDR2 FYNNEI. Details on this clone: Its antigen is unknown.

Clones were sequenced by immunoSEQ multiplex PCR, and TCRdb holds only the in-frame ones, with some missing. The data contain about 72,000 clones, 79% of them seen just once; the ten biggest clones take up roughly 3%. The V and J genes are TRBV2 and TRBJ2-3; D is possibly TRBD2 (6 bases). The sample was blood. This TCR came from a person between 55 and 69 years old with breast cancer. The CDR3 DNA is TGTGCCAGCCTGGGGGGAGATACGCAGTATTTT. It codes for CASLGGDTQYF.